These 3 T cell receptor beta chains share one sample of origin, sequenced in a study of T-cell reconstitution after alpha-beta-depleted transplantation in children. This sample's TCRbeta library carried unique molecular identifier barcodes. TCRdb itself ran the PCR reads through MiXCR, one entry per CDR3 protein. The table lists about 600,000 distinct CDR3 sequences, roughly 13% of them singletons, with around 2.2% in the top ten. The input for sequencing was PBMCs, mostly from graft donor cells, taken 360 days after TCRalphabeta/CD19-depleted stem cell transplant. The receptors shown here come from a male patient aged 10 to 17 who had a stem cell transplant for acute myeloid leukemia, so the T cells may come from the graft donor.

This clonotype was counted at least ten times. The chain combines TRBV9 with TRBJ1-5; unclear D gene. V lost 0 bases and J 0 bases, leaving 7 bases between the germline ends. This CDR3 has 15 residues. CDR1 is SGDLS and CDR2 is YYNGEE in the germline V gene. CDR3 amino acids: CASSVDGYSNQPQHF. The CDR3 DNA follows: TGTGCCAGCAGCGTAGACGGCTATAGCAATCAGCCCCAGCATTTT.

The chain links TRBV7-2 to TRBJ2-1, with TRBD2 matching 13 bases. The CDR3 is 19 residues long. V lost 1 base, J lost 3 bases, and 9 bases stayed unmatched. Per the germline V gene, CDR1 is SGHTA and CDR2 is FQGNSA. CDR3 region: CASSLGSGLAGDYYNEQFF. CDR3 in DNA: TGTGCCAGCAGCTTAGGCTCTGGACTAGCGGGAGACTACTACAATGAGCAGTTCTTC.

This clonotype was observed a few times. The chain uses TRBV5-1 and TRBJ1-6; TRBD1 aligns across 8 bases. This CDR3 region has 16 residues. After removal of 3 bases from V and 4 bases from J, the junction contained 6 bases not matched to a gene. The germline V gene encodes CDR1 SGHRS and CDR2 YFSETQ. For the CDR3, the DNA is TGCGCCAGCAGCTCCCCGGACAGGGAATATAATTCACCCCTCCACTTT. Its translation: CASSSPDREYNSPLHF.